Listed here are 28 T cell receptor beta chains from one sample, sequenced in a study of blood T cell repertoires in COVID-19. TCRdb's table, derived via immunoSEQ multiplex PCR, lists solely in-frame clones and lacks some. The repertoire holds about 120,000 clones, with roughly 72% as singletons. Input material: peripheral blood. These receptors were obtained from a man aged 60-69 years with acute or convalescent COVID-19.

This chain joins TRBV30 and TRBJ1-1; tentative D call: TRBD1 (5 bases). CDR1 is GTSNPN and CDR2 is SVGIG in the germline V gene (reference sequence). V lost 0 bases to trimming and J lost 4 bases, with 18 bases between them. There are 16 residues in the CDR3. The DNA for the CDR3 is TGTGCCTGGAGTGTGGGGCTGGGGGGGACCGGCACTGAAGCTTTCTTT. Its protein product is CAWSVGLGGTGTEAFF.

This clone was counted at least ten times. The chain combines TRBV28 with TRBJ1-1; D unclear. Germline V CDR1 and CDR2: MDHEN, SYDVKM. V was pared by 1 base and J by 6 bases, with 12 bases between. The CDR3 spans 14 residues. The chain's CDR3 is CASSLSGPRSEAFF. DNA for the CDR3: TGTGCCAGCAGTTTATCAGGCCCAAGGTCTGAAGCTTTCTTT.

This sequence joins TRBV12-3 or TRBV12-4 and TRBJ1-2; D possibly corresponds to TRBD1 (5 bases). This CDR3 comprises 11 residues. V lost 5 bases and J lost 4, with 5 bases in between. The CDR3 sequence is CASSQGYGYTF. In nucleotides, the CDR3 is TGTGCCAGCAGTCAGGGCTATGGCTACACCTTC.

The sample holds one count of this clone. This sequence joins TRBV6-1 and TRBJ2-7; a weak D match, TRBD2 (5 bases). There are 15 residues in the CDR3. The V gene lost 2 bases and the J gene lost 6 bases, with 17 bases spanning the gap. Germline assignment: CDR1 MNHNS and CDR2 SASEGT. The CDR3 DNA reads TGTGCCAGCAGTGAATTGTGGGGAGTAGGTGGCGAGCAGTACTTC. Translated: CASSELWGVGGEQYF.

This clone showed up just a few times. The V and J genes are TRBV2 and TRBJ2-1; 13 bases align to TRBD2. This CDR3 is 15 amino acids long. Germline V gene lookup returns CDR1 SNHLY and CDR2 FYNNEI. Trimming cost V 5 bases and J 9 bases; bases outside gene matches: 7. The DNA for the CDR3 is TGTGCCAGCAGTCTGACTAGCGGGAGGAAGGGTGAGCAGTTCTTC. Translating it yields CASSLTSGRKGEQFF.

The chain links TRBV4-2 to TRBJ1-2; D is perhaps TRBD1 (6 bases). V was cut by 0 bases and J by 4 bases, with 15 bases left in between. This CDR3 is built from 16 residues. The germline V gene has CDR1 LGHNA and CDR2 YNFKEQ. The CDR3: CASSQERWEGGYGYTF. The CDR3 DNA reads TGTGCCAGCAGCCAAGAACGCTGGGAGGGGGGCTATGGCTACACCTTC.

The DNA of the CDR3 is TGTGCCAGCAGCCAATCGTCCCTAGCCTCCTACGAGCAGTACTTC. This gives the protein CASSQSSLASYEQYF. The chain uses TRBV16 and TRBJ2-7; D may be TRBD2 (5 bases). The CDR3 totals 15 residues. V was shortened by 0 bases and J by 0 bases, with 9 bases between the two germline ends. Germline assignment: CDR1 KGHSY and CDR2 FQNENV.

This clone occurred a few times. V and J are TRBV18 and TRBJ2-2; 10 bases are shared with TRBD1. The germline V gene has CDR1 KGHSH and CDR2 LQKENI. V lost 4 bases and J lost 3; bases outside the gene matches: 2. This CDR3 has 15 residues. DNA for the CDR3: TGTGCCAGCTCACGAGGACAGGGGGACACCGGGGAGCTGTTTTTT. This translates into CASSRGQGDTGELFF.

The rearrangement joins TRBV7-9 to TRBJ2-5, with TRBD2 as a possible D gene (5 bases). CDR3 size: 13 residues. Germline values: CDR1 SEHNR, CDR2 FQNEAQ (reference sequence). The germline V and J ends were trimmed by 4 bases and 0 bases, with 6 bases remaining between them. The CDR3: CASSWGDQETQYF. The CDR3 bases are TGTGCCAGCAGCTGGGGAGACCAAGAGACCCAGTACTTC. The full variable domain, rest sourced from reference TRBV7-9 and TRBJ2-5, is DTGVSQNPRHKITKRGQNVTFRCDPISEHNRLYWYRQTLGQGPEFLTYFQNEAQLEKSRLLSDRFSAERPKGSFSTLEIQRTEQGDSAMYLCASSWGDQETQYFGPGTRLLVL.

In DNA, the CDR3 is TGTGCCAGCAGCTTAGGGTGGAGGGCGGGCACAGATACGCAGTATTTT. Translation gives CASSLGWRAGTDTQYF. This chain connects TRBV11-2 to TRBJ2-3, with D perhaps matching TRBD2 (6 bases). The CDR3 is 16 amino acids. Germline CDR1 reads SGHAT; CDR2 reads FQNNGV. Trimming stripped 1 base from V and 1 base from J, with 12 bases between.

The chain combines TRBV19 with TRBJ1-4, with D possibly matching TRBD1 (5 bases). V was trimmed by 6 bases and J by 7 bases, leaving 12 bases between them. CDR1 and CDR2 (germline): LNHDA, SQIVND (reference sequence). The CDR3 runs to 13 residues. This CDR3 reads CASRRGNAEKLFF. In DNA, the CDR3 is TGTGCCAGTAGGCGGGGGAATGCTGAAAAACTGTTTTTT.

The chain employs TRBV6-5 and TRBJ1-3; D gene unclear. Germline values: CDR1 MNHEY, CDR2 SVGAGI. The CDR3 runs to 15 residues. V lost 5 bases, J lost 3 bases, and 14 bases lay in between. As DNA, the CDR3 is TGTGCCAGCAGTAGAGGCAGATCCGGTGGAAACACCATATATTTT. This codes for CASSRGRSGGNTIYF.

CDR3 region: CASIQRGGSYEQYF. As DNA, the CDR3 is TGTGCCAGCATCCAGCGGGGGGGCTCCTACGAGCAGTACTTC. The gene calls are TRBV6-5 and TRBJ2-7, with 10 bases lining up with TRBD2. Losses at the gene ends were 7 bases for V and 0 bases for J; bases not matched to a gene: 3. Germline CDR1 is MNHEY and CDR2 is SVGAGI. This CDR3 region has 14 residues.

This clone was counted a few times. In DNA, the CDR3 is TGTGCCAGCAGCTTGACAGGGGGCACTGAAGCTTTCTTT. It codes for CASSLTGGTEAFF. The chain employs TRBV9 and TRBJ1-1; 9 bases fit TRBD1. The germline CDR1 and CDR2 sequences are SGDLS and YYNGEE. V shed 4 bases, J shed 4 bases, and the junction held 2 bases outside the gene matches. This CDR3 has 13 amino acids.

This chain links TRBV20-1 with TRBJ1-1; 8 bases are shared with TRBD1. V shed 3 bases, J shed 5 bases, and the junction held 11 bases outside the gene matches. The CDR3 runs to 15 residues. Germline V gene data show CDR1 as DFQATT and CDR2 as SNEGSKA (reference sequence). This chain's CDR3 is CSASEDRVVRTEAFF. DNA for the CDR3: TGCAGTGCTAGTGAGGACAGGGTGGTAAGGACTGAAGCTTTCTTT.

This sequence joins TRBV30 and TRBJ2-3, with D possibly TRBD2 on 6 matching bases. The ends were cut back, 5 bases at V and 3 bases at J, with 12 bases in the middle. There are 13 residues in the CDR3. In germline, CDR1 is GTSNPN, CDR2 SVGIG (reference sequence). The CDR3, as DNA: TGTGCCTGGGAGGAGGGGAGGACAGATACGCAGTATTTT. Translated, it gives CAWEEGRTDTQYF.

This chain joins TRBV6-1 and TRBJ2-7; 7 nucleotides agree with TRBD2. CDR1 is MNHNS and CDR2 is SASEGT in the germline V gene. The junction had 2 bases not matched to a gene; V was cut back by 3 bases and J by 0 bases. This CDR3 has 14 residues. CDR3 nucleotide sequence: TGTGCCAGCAGTGAGTGGGACTACTCCTACGAGCAGTACTTC. Its translation is CASSEWDYSYEQYF.

The sample holds a few counts of this clone. The V gene is TRBV6-6, the J gene TRBJ1-1; the match to TRBD1 covers 9 bases. Unmatched junction bases numbered 5, after V lost 2 bases and J lost 1 base. The CDR3 consists of 16 residues. Germline CDR1 is MNHNY and CDR2 is SVGAGI (reference sequence). CDR3 residues: CASSYGGQGGNTEAFF. CDR3 coding DNA: TGTGCCAGCAGTTACGGGGGACAGGGCGGGAACACTGAAGCTTTCTTT.

There are a few counts of this clone. This rearrangement joins TRBV2 to TRBJ2-5; possibly TRBD2 for D (6 bases). The germline gives CDR1 SNHLY, CDR2 FYNNEI. V was trimmed by 3 bases and J by 4 bases, leaving 12 bases between them. This CDR3 is built from 14 residues. CDR3 nucleotide sequence: TGTGCCAGCAGTGACCCCGGGAGAATAGAGACCCAGTACTTC. Encoded protein: CASSDPGRIETQYF.

This clone was detected only a few times. CDR3 residues: CASSLGAGGLYSHYGYTF. Written as DNA, the CDR3 is TGTGCCAGCAGCTTAGGGGCAGGGGGCCTGTATAGTCACTATGGCTACACCTTC. The V gene is TRBV7-8, the J gene TRBJ1-2, with 8 bases aligning to TRBD1. This CDR3 has 18 amino acids. Trimming took 1 base from V and 3 from J; bases not matched to a gene: 13. CDR1 and CDR2 from the germline V gene are SGHVS and FQNEAQ.

The J gene is TRBJ1-5, the V gene TRBV19, with D possibly matching TRBD1 (5 bases). The germline V gene encodes CDR1 LNHDA and CDR2 SQIVND (reference sequence). The CDR3 totals 15 residues. The germline V and J ends were trimmed by 7 bases and 4 bases, with 17 bases remaining between them. The CDR3 spells CASKVSGATNQPQHF. The CDR3 nucleotides read TGTGCCAGTAAGGTCTCTGGGGCTACAAATCAGCCCCAGCATTTT.

The rearrangement joins TRBV29-1 to TRBJ2-7; 10 bases fit TRBD2. The CDR3 length is 14 residues. Germline V gene sequence: CDR1 SQVTM, CDR2 ANQGSEA. After removal of 4 bases from V and 2 bases from J, the junction contained 5 bases not matched to a gene. The CDR3, as DNA: TGCAGCGTTGTTTGGCTAGCGGGGGCCTACGAGCAGTACTTC. It encodes CSVVWLAGAYEQYF.

This clone was seen more than once but under ten times. CDR3 sequence: CASSDLDRRERPQHF. The DNA for the CDR3 is TGTGCCAGCAGTGATCTCGACAGGCGGGAGCGGCCCCAGCATTTT. The chain carries TRBV6-1 and TRBJ1-5; tentatively, D is TRBD1 (6 bases). V was clipped by 3 bases and J by 9 bases, with 18 bases between them. There are 15 residues in the CDR3. The germline V gene encodes CDR1 MNHNS and CDR2 SASEGT.

This clone was observed once. The V and J genes are TRBV19 and TRBJ2-6; D is ambiguous. The germline gives CDR1 LNHDA, CDR2 SQIVND (reference sequence). The CDR3 has 15 residues. V was cut by 4 bases and J by 3 bases, with 10 bases left in between. CDR3 amino acids: CASSTPGGGANVLTF. CDR3 DNA sequence: TGTGCCAGTAGTACTCCCGGCGGTGGGGCCAACGTCCTGACTTTC.

A remark on this clone: At the DNA level, this CDR3 is encoded by other sequences in the same sample as well. Here the CDR3 reads CASSSGQQETQYF. CDR3 sequence (DNA): TGTGCCAGCAGTTCCGGACAGCAAGAGACCCAGTACTTC. The genes are TRBV6-6 and TRBJ2-5; D is possibly TRBD1 (6 bases). The CDR3 covers 13 residues. The germline CDR1 and CDR2 sequences are MNHNY and SVGAGI (reference sequence). Trimming left V 4 bases short and J 2 bases short, with 8 bases between.

This chain connects TRBV6-5 to TRBJ1-1; D remains ambiguous. The V gene's germline CDR1 is MNHEY and CDR2 SVGAGI. The CDR3 runs to 14 residues. The germline V and J ends were trimmed by 2 bases and 4 bases, with 11 bases remaining between them. In DNA, the CDR3 is TGTGCCAGCAGTTACCTTTCGCGAGTCACTGAAGCTTTCTTT. It specifies CASSYLSRVTEAFF.

The chain has TRBV5-1 and TRBJ2-3; tentative D call: TRBD1 (5 bases). V was trimmed by 4 bases and J by 2 bases, leaving 11 bases between them. The length of the CDR3 is 14 residues. Germline CDR1 and CDR2: SGHRS and YFSETQ. The DNA for the CDR3 is TGCGCCAGCAGCGTTCAGGGAAACACAGATACGCAGTATTTT. Amino acids: CASSVQGNTDTQYF.

The rearrangement links TRBV5-1 to TRBJ2-2; 8 bases are a match to TRBD2. V dropped 2 bases and J dropped 6; count of bases not matched to a gene: 15. The CDR3 contains 18 residues. Looked up from germline, CDR1 is SGHRS and CDR2 is YFSETQ. The CDR3 DNA follows: TGCGCCAGCAGCTTACTCGGGGGTCTAGCGGGTGCCCCCGGGGAGCTGTTTTTT. Translating it yields CASSLLGGLAGAPGELFF.